These 32 T cell receptor beta chains were sequenced from one sample in a study of metastatic and nonmetastatic thyroid tumors. TCRdb reprocessed the PCR reads via MiXCR. The sample contains around 18,000 clones, 33% of which appear only once. All patients reached thyroid surgery having received no treatment beforehand. The specimen was tumor tissue. These receptors all come from a male donor with papillary thyroid cancer or a benign thyroid nodule (not recorded which). Some clones in this sample may be carry-over from other donors' samples.

The chain is built from TRBV20-1 and TRBJ2-2; 7 nucleotides line up with TRBD1. Germline CDR1 DFQATT, CDR2 SNEGSKA (reference sequence). Trimming took 7 bases from V and 7 from J; bases not matched to a gene: 12. CDR3 length equals 14 residues. The CDR3 bases are TGCAGTGTCTGGAGGACAGGAAGTATCGGGGAGCTGTTTTTT. Its translation: CSVWRTGSIGELFF.

Remarks on this clone: A much larger clone lies a single base off, so this may be a read error. The chain joins TRBV2 to TRBJ1-3, with 7 nucleotides matching TRBD1. The germline CDR1 and CDR2 sequences are SNHLY and FYNNEI. CDR3 length: 15 amino acids. The CDR3 DNA is TGTGCCAACAGATTGCAGGGGGTCTCTGGAATCACCATATATTTT. Protein product: CANRLQGVSGITIYF.

This clone is medium-sized (0.01 to 0.1%) in the sample. The chain couples TRBV20-1 to TRBJ1-2; 8 bases line up with TRBD1. The CDR3 sequence is 13 residues long. CDR1 is DFQATT and CDR2 is SNEGSKA in the germline V gene (reference sequence). V shed 3 bases and J 4 bases; nucleotides not matched to a gene: 4. The CDR3 nucleotides are TGCAGTGCTAGGAAGACAGGGGCCTATGGCTACACCTTC. Its protein product is CSARKTGAYGYTF.

To note about this clone: An end of the junction differs from the germline gene, which may be a read error. The J gene is TRBJ1-6, the V gene TRBV3-1; D remains unclear. Germline CDR1 LGHDT, CDR2 YNNKEL (reference sequence). CDR3 size: 14 residues. The CDR3 reads CASSRLIRNSPLHF. In DNA form, the CDR3 reads TGTGCAAGCAGCCGACTCATTCGTAATTCACCCCTCCACTTT.

The sample holds many counts of this clone. The rearrangement joins TRBV12-3 or TRBV12-4 to TRBJ1-6; D perhaps matches TRBD1 (5 bases). Between the trimmed V and J ends, which lost 4 bases and 7 bases, there was a span of 11 bases. The CDR3 extends over 14 amino acids. CDR3 amino acids: CASSYSEGNSPLHF. The CDR3 nucleotides are TGTGCCAGCAGTTACAGCGAGGGGAATTCACCCCTCCACTTT.

The genes are TRBV12-3 or TRBV12-4 and TRBJ1-3; D gene ambiguous. V gave up 7 bases and J gave up 9 bases, with 25 bases separating them. The CDR3 runs 16 residues. CDR3 sequence (DNA): TGTGCCAGCACTAGCACTGAAGAGAGCTCTCGAATCACCATATATTTT. Its protein product is CASTSTEESSRITIYF.

This clone came up a few times. V and J are TRBV6-1 and TRBJ2-7, with 7 bases lining up with TRBD2. The CDR3 covers 17 residues. V gave up 1 base and J gave up 1 base; unmatched junction bases: 10. CDR1 MNHNS and CDR2 SASEGT come from the germline V gene. CDR3 DNA sequence: TGTGCCAGCAGTGAAGGGGTCGGGGCGGGAGAGTCCTACGAGCAGTACTTC. As protein: CASSEGVGAGESYEQYF.

This clone was counted ten times or more. The chain is built from TRBV5-6 and TRBJ2-7; 10 bases align to TRBD1. Germline V gene sequence: CDR1 SGHDT, CDR2 YYEEEE. This CDR3 has 14 residues. Trimming at V came to 3 bases and at J to 4 bases, leaving 4 bases not matched to a gene. The CDR3 DNA is TGTGCCAGCAGCTCCGGGACAGGGGAATACGAGCAGTACTTC. The encoded protein is CASSSGTGEYEQYF.

This clone appeared many times. The CDR3 region is CASSEQGNSNQPQHF. The CDR3, as DNA: TGCGCCAGCAGCGAACAGGGTAATAGCAATCAGCCCCAGCATTTT. This sequence joins TRBV5-1 and TRBJ1-5; weak D call: TRBD1 (6 bases). V gave up 4 bases and J gave up 0 bases, with 11 bases separating them. Germline CDR1 and CDR2: SGHRS and YFSETQ. There are 15 residues in the CDR3.

The chain is built from TRBV20-1 and TRBJ2-7; no definite D call. The CDR3 spans 14 residues. Germline V lookup: CDR1 DFQATT, CDR2 SNEGSKA (reference sequence). The ends were cut back, 1 base at V and 1 base at J, with 11 bases in the middle. The CDR3 bases are TGCAGTGCTAGAGGAGAGTCTGTGTCCTACGAGCAGTACTTC. Its protein product is CSARGESVSYEQYF.

The sample holds many counts of this clone. It may be a read error: a sequence one base away is much more abundant. Likely a read error: the CDR3 ends without its conserved phenylalanine or tryptophan. The V and J genes are TRBV11-2 and TRBJ1-1; D possibly corresponds to TRBD1 (5 bases). CDR1 is SGHAT, CDR2 FQNNGV, per germline. V shed 1 base and J shed 1 base, with 10 bases lying between them. The CDR3 is 15 amino acids. The CDR3 DNA follows: TGTGCCAGCAGCTTAGTCACAGGAGAGAACACTGAAGCTTTCCTT. This gives the protein CASSLVTGENTEAFL.

The rearrangement links TRBV20-1 to TRBJ2-3; TRBD1 might be the D (5 bases). Germline V gene data show CDR1 as DFQATT and CDR2 as SNEGSKA (reference sequence). The CDR3 sequence is 13 residues long. Trimming took off 4 bases at V and 5 bases at J, with 13 bases between the two ends. CDR3 residues: CSAILGLVDTQYF. Written as DNA, the CDR3 is TGCAGTGCTATCCTGGGGCTAGTAGATACGCAGTATTTT.

V is TRBV9 and J is TRBJ2-1, with 7 nucleotides matching TRBD2. J was trimmed by 3 bases and V by 4 bases; bases with no gene match: 7. Germline CDR1 and CDR2: SGDLS and YYNGEE. The CDR3 covers 15 residues. The chain's CDR3 is CASSRSGLNYNEQFF. Written as DNA, the CDR3 is TGTGCCAGCAGCCGTAGCGGGTTAAACTACAATGAGCAGTTCTTC.

This clone has a count of ten or more. A much more abundant neighbour one base away suggests this may be a read error. The chain links TRBV19 to TRBJ1-5; TRBD1 is a possible D gene (6 bases). V lost 3 bases, J lost 7 bases, and 16 bases lay in between. CDR1 LNHDA and CDR2 SQIVND come from the germline V gene (reference sequence). This CDR3 contains 15 residues. This CDR3 is CASSMGARLEQPQHF. The CDR3 DNA sequence: TGTGCCAGTAGTATGGGGGCAAGACTGGAGCAGCCCCAGCATTTT.

This clone was seen repeatedly, ten times or more. V is TRBV3-1 and J is TRBJ2-2; no clear D. The CDR3 extends over 14 amino acids. V was clipped by 4 bases and J by 1 base, with 7 bases between them. CDR1 is LGHDT and CDR2 is YNNKEL in the germline V gene (reference sequence). The CDR3 DNA follows: TGTGCCAGCAGCCCGACACTGAACACCGGGGAGCTGTTTTTT. This sequence encodes CASSPTLNTGELFF. The whole variable domain, filled in from reference TRBV3-1 and TRBJ2-2, reads DTAVSQTPKYLVTQMGNDKSIKCEQNLGHDTMYWYKQDSKKFLKIMFSYNNKELIINETVPNRFSPKSPDKAHLNLHINSLELGDSAVYFCASSPTLNTGELFFGEGSRLTVL.

The rearrangement joins TRBV5-6 to TRBJ1-1; TRBD1 might be the D (6 bases). There are 14 residues in the CDR3. CDR1 and CDR2 (germline): SGHDT, YYEEEE. The V gene lost 2 bases and the J gene lost 2 bases, with 10 bases spanning the gap. Here the CDR3 reads CASSFMGGNTEAFF. The CDR3 DNA follows: TGTGCCAGCAGCTTCATGGGGGGCAACACTGAAGCTTTCTTT.

The DNA for the CDR3 is TGCAGCGTTGATGGGGGGACTAGACCTTACAATGAGCAGTTCTTC. It specifies CSVDGGTRPYNEQFF. This rearrangement joins TRBV29-1 to TRBJ2-1, with 8 positions matching TRBD2. V shed 3 bases, J shed 4 bases, and the junction held 8 bases outside the gene matches. The length of the CDR3 is 15 residues. CDR1 and CDR2 (germline): SQVTM, ANQGSEA.

This clone was counted ten times or more. Lacking the conserved final phenylalanine or tryptophan, this CDR3 likely reflects a read error. V and J are TRBV11-3 and TRBJ2-7, with no clear D. Germline values: CDR1 SGHNT, CDR2 YENEEA. The CDR3 runs to 11 residues. The V and J ends lost 5 bases and 3 bases respectively, with 5 bases between them. This CDR3 reads CASSNLYEQYL. In DNA, the CDR3 is TGTGCCAGCAGCAATCTCTACGAGCAGTACCTC.

The table lists this clone with many counts. This chain uses TRBV6-4 with TRBJ2-3; 11 bases are a match to TRBD2. This CDR3 is 15 amino acids long. Germline-derived CDR1 and CDR2 are MRHNA and SNTAGT. V trimming: 0 bases; J trimming: 4 bases; junction bases outside the gene matches: 0. The DNA for the CDR3 is TGTGCCAGCAGTGACTCTAGCGGGGGGGCAGATACGCAGTATTTT. The encoded protein is CASSDSSGGADTQYF.

This clone was observed many times. The rearrangement links TRBV6-4 to TRBJ2-5, with D possibly being TRBD2 (6 bases). The CDR3 has 15 amino acids. The V gene's germline CDR1 is MRHNA and CDR2 SNTAGT. V gave up 3 bases and J gave up 1 base, with 12 bases separating them. This chain's CDR3 is CASSESGEGQETQYF. The CDR3 DNA reads as TGTGCCAGCAGTGAATCGGGAGAGGGCCAAGAGACCCAGTACTTC.

At least ten counts were recorded for this clone. The gene calls are TRBV2 and TRBJ2-2, with D unresolved. V was clipped by 6 bases and J by 6 bases, with 14 bases between them. Germline-derived CDR1 and CDR2 are SNHLY and FYNNEI. This CDR3 has 14 amino acids. The CDR3 is CASRGIVAAGELFF. The CDR3 DNA follows: TGTGCCAGCAGGGGGATTGTGGCCGCCGGGGAGCTGTTTTTT.

This clone occurred many times. The chain couples TRBV3-1 to TRBJ2-2, with D hard to call. This CDR3 is 12 amino acids long. V lost 6 bases, J lost 2 bases, and 4 bases lay in between. Germline V CDR1 and CDR2: LGHDT, YNNKEL (reference sequence). CDR3 region: CASSRNTGELFF. CDR3 bases: TGTGCCAGCAGTCGAAACACCGGGGAGCTGTTTTTT.

This clone was seen at least ten times. The chain joins TRBV3-1 to TRBJ2-1; D might be TRBD2 (5 bases). The CDR3 length is 17 residues. CDR1 and CDR2 from the germline V gene are LGHDT and YNNKEL (reference sequence). The ends were cut back, 3 bases at V and 5 bases at J, with 20 bases in the middle. CDR3 region: CASSQMGWGEPNNEQFF. The CDR3 region has the DNA TGTGCCAGCAGCCAGATGGGGTGGGGAGAACCAAACAATGAGCAGTTCTTC.

V and J are TRBV7-2 and TRBJ1-2, with 12 bases aligning to TRBD1. Trimming at V came to 5 bases and at J to 8 bases, leaving 9 bases not matched to a gene. The CDR3 has 15 residues. The germline CDR1 and CDR2 sequences are SGHTA and FQGNSA. The CDR3 region has the DNA TGTGCCAGCAGCAAATCGGGACAGGGGGCGGAGGGCTACACCTTC. This encodes CASSKSGQGAEGYTF. The whole variable domain, filled in from reference TRBV7-2 and TRBJ1-2, reads GAGVSQSPSNKVTEKGKDVELRCDPISGHTALYWYRQSLGQGLEFLIYFQGNSAPDKSGLPSDRFSAERTGGSVSTLTIQRTQQEDSAVYLCASSKSGQGAEGYTFGSGTRLTVV.

This clone was detected only a few times. The chain uses TRBV11-2 and TRBJ2-6; 7 bases are shared with TRBD1. From germline, CDR1 is SGHAT and CDR2 FQNNGV. The V segment lost 1 base and the J segment 0 bases; nucleotides outside the gene matches: 6. CDR3 length equals 18 residues. The CDR3 loop is CASSLVVQGSSGANVLTF. CDR3 DNA: TGTGCCAGCAGCTTAGTTGTACAGGGGAGCTCTGGGGCCAACGTCCTGACTTTC.

The chain joins TRBV5-5 to TRBJ2-5; weak D call: TRBD1 (5 bases). Germline CDR1 SGHKS, CDR2 YYEKEE (reference sequence). Deletions cut 0 bases from V and 3 bases from J, with 9 bases between. This CDR3 spans 14 amino acids. In DNA, the CDR3 is TGTGCCAGCAGCTTGGAGTCAGGGAAAGAGACCCAGTACTTC. Translated, it gives CASSLESGKETQYF. The full variable domain, rest sourced from reference TRBV5-5 and TRBJ2-5, is DAGVTQSPTHLIKTRGQQVTLRCSPISGHKSVSWYQQVLGQGPQFIFQYYEKEERGRGNFPDRFSARQFPNYSSELNVNALLLGDSALYLCASSLESGKETQYFGPGTRLLVL.

This clone has a count of ten or more. The chain combines TRBV28 with TRBJ2-4; D is ambiguous. Germline loops: CDR1 MDHEN, CDR2 SYDVKM. This CDR3 is built from 17 residues. Trimming cost V 3 bases and J 0 bases, with 15 bases left between them. DNA of the CDR3: TGTGCCAGCAGTTTTGTCGGTGGCCGTCTAGCCAAAAACATTCAGTACTTC. Amino acids: CASSFVGGRLAKNIQYF.

V gene TRBV3-1 combines with J gene TRBJ2-1, with D possibly being TRBD1 (6 bases). V was shortened by 4 bases and J by 6 bases, with 19 bases between the two germline ends. Germline CDR1 LGHDT, CDR2 YNNKEL (reference sequence). This CDR3 region has 16 residues. Here the CDR3 reads CASSPTGQTGTNEQFF. The DNA for the CDR3 is TGTGCCAGCAGCCCCACTGGCCAAACAGGGACCAATGAGCAGTTCTTC.

The sample holds many counts of this clone. The J gene is TRBJ2-7, the V gene TRBV6-1; perhaps TRBD2 as D (6 bases). Trimming left V 3 bases short and J 5 bases short, with 11 bases between. Germline CDR1 MNHNS, CDR2 SASEGT. The CDR3 sequence is 13 residues long. CDR3 in DNA: TGTGCCAGCAGTGACGGGAGTGGGGACGAGCAGTACTTC. Encoded protein: CASSDGSGDEQYF.

By its share, this clone is large. V and J are TRBV7-2 and TRBJ1-5; TRBD1 is a possible D gene (6 bases). Trimming pared 5 bases from V and 2 bases from J, leaving 10 bases between. Germline lookup yields CDR1 SGHTA and CDR2 FQGNSA. The CDR3 loop spans 14 amino acids. This CDR3 reads CASSRGKGNQPQHF. CDR3 nucleotide sequence: TGTGCCAGCAGCAGGGGGAAGGGCAATCAGCCCCAGCATTTT.

Many counts were recorded for this clone. The CDR3 region is CSARDQDRVTYEQYF. The CDR3 nucleotides read TGCAGTGCTAGAGATCAAGACAGGGTAACCTACGAGCAGTACTTC. V and J are TRBV20-1 and TRBJ2-7; 7 nucleotides agree with TRBD1. This CDR3 is 15 amino acids long. The trim removed 0 bases at V and 2 bases at J, leaving 7 bases unmatched. CDR1 is DFQATT and CDR2 is SNEGSKA in the germline V gene (reference sequence).

The genes are TRBV30 and TRBJ1-2; no reliable D call. V was shortened by 4 bases and J by 4 bases, with 13 bases between the two germline ends. Germline CDR1 is GTSNPN and CDR2 is SVGIG (reference sequence). The CDR3 is 13 amino acids. The CDR3, as DNA: TGTGCCTGGACTTCTTCGCCGGGCTATGGCTACACCTTC. Protein: CAWTSSPGYGYTF.